This TCR beta chain is drawn from a study of glioma-infiltrating T cells. At least ten counts were recorded for this clonotype. Its target is unknown. The study, taken as a whole, reports: Above-expected tissue-blood divergence occurred in all gliomas, most in low-grade ones.

Using RNA template, CDR3s of TCR alpha and beta were amplified with iRepertoire arm-PCR. For one-step reverse transcription and amplification, about 90-450 ng of tissue mRNA or PBMC total RNA was used. TCRdb called the multiplex PCR reads again in MiXCR, with one record for every CDR3 protein. Among 95,000 to 150,000 distinct CDR3 sequences listed, roughly 24% were seen once. Trimming left V 0 bases short and J 2 bases short, with 10 bases between. Germline CDR1 LGHNA, CDR2 YSLEER. The CDR3 is 15 residues long. This chain joins TRBV4-3 and TRBJ1-1; D ambiguous. The sample was glioma tissue, nonneoplastic brain tissue, or PBMCs (not recorded which). The TCR sequence derives from a human donor with low-grade glioma or glioblastoma, undergoing nonglioma brain surgery, or in good health (not recorded which). The CDR3 bases are TGCGCCAGCAGCCAAGATCTCCTCAGAAACACTGAAGCTTTCTTT. Its translation is CASSQDLLRNTEAFF.